This T cell receptor (beta chain) was sequenced during a study of glioma-infiltrating T cells. The study, taken as a whole, reports: Very few CDR3 sequences were shared between tissue and blood. Gliomas, especially low-grade, showed above-expected tissue-blood divergence; non-neoplastic patients showed below.

The sample holds many counts of this clonotype. What it recognizes is unknown. TCR alpha and beta CDR3 regions were amplified from RNA using iRepertoire nested multiplex PCR. Tissue mRNA or PBMC total RNA, about 90-450 ng, went into one-step reverse transcription and amplification. TCRdb redid the calling of the multiplex PCR reads with MiXCR, one entry per CDR3 protein. This sample yields roughly 200,000 distinct CDR3 sequences, of which more than 30% are seen a single time; 20% to 25% belongs to the top ten. Specimen: glioma tissue, nonneoplastic brain tissue, or PBMCs (not recorded which). This sequence originates from a human donor with low-grade glioma or glioblastoma, undergoing nonglioma brain surgery, or in good health (not recorded which).

CDR3 nucleotide sequence: TGTGCCAGCAGTCCGTCTAGCGTCTACGAGCAGTACTTC. Protein product: CASSPSSVYEQYF. The chain couples TRBV25-1 to TRBJ2-7, with a tentative D call TRBD2 (6 bases). CDR1 and CDR2 from the germline V gene are MGHDK and SYGVNS. The CDR3 contains 13 residues. V shed 5 bases and J shed 3 bases, with 11 bases lying between them.